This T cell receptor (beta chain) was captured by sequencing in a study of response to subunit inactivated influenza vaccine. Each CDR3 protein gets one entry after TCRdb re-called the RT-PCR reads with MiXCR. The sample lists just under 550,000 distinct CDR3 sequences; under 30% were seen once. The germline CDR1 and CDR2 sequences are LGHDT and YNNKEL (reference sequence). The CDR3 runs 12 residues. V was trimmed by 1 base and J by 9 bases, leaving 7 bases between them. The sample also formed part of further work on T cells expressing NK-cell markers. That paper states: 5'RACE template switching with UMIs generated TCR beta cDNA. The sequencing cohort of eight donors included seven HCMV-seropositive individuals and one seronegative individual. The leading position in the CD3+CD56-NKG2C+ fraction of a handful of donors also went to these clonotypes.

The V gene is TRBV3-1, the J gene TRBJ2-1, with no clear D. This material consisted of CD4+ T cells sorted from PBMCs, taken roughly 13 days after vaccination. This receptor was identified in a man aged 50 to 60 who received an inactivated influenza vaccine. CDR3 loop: CASSQAGIEQFF. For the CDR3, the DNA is TGTGCCAGCAGCCAAGCCGGTATTGAGCAGTTCTTC.